This TCR beta chain was identified during a study of cytomegalovirus exposure and HLA in healthy donors. The study, taken as a whole, reports: HLA alleles were associated with some 16,000 TCR beta sequences in a later analysis at 0.05 false discovery rate. Reported performance of the classifier showed diagnosis of cytomegalovirus status with high specificity and sensitivity. Later on, an analysis found that several of the most significant clusters appeared to be linked to common viral pathogens, which included parvovirus B19.

A multiplex PCR was run with 60 Vbeta primers and 13 Jbeta primers. Some clones are missing from TCRdb's copy, which holds only in-frame ones; the method was immunoSEQ multiplex PCR. The sample lists under 200,000 clones, less than 90% seen once, with approximately 6.7% in the top ten. A remark on this clone: Its antigen is unidentified.

The CDR3 length is 16 residues. Deletions cut 1 base from V and 8 bases from J, with 19 bases between. Looked up from germline, CDR1 is SGHRS and CDR2 is YFSETQ. The sample was PBMCs. V usage is TRBV5-1 and J usage is TRBJ2-4; D is uncertain. The receptor's source is a male donor in good health and CMV-seropositive. The CDR3 coding sequence is TGCGCCAGCAGCTTGAAAGTTTGGTCTAACGAAGACATTCAGTACTTC. Residues: CASSLKVWSNEDIQYF.